These 15 T cell receptor beta chains came from one sample sequenced in a study of technical replicates of blood from a few donors. The data were produced by immunoSEQ multiplex PCR, yet TCRdb's version contains in-frame clones alone and is incomplete. This sample has 81,000 or so clones, with around 96% found just once. The sequenced sample was T cells isolated from PBMCs. The receptors here all came from a human donor in good health.

The chain is built from TRBV10-1 and TRBJ2-3; 7 nucleotides agree with TRBD2. The junction had 2 bases not matched to a gene; V was cut back by 4 bases and J by 4 bases. The CDR3 sequence is 13 residues long. CDR1 and CDR2 (germline): WNHNN, SYGVQD (reference sequence). The CDR3 loop is CASSGAGADTQYF. The CDR3 DNA is TGCGCCAGCAGTGGGGCGGGAGCAGATACGCAGTATTTT.

CDR3 nucleotide sequence: TGCGCCAGCGCTCCCGGGACAGGGGGGACAGATACGCAGTATTTT. Translation: CASAPGTGGTDTQYF. The V gene is TRBV5-1, the J gene TRBJ2-3; 11 positions match TRBD1. Losses at the gene ends were 7 bases for V and 3 bases for J; bases not matched to a gene: 7. Per the germline V gene, CDR1 is SGHRS and CDR2 is YFSETQ. The CDR3 is 15 residues long.

V gene TRBV25-1 combines with J gene TRBJ1-1, with TRBD1 matching 9 bases. Germline trimming cut 6 bases from V and 1 base from J; bases unmatched to any gene: 6. Per the germline V gene, CDR1 is MGHDK and CDR2 is SYGVNS. This CDR3 has 15 residues. The CDR3 here is CASRASQGANTEAFF. Written as DNA, the CDR3 is TGTGCCAGCAGGGCCTCACAGGGGGCGAACACTGAAGCTTTCTTT.

V is TRBV2 and J is TRBJ2-7, with D perhaps TRBD2 (5 bases). CDR1 and CDR2 from the germline V gene are SNHLY and FYNNEI. This CDR3 contains 14 residues. V was pared by 5 bases and J by 3 bases, with 14 bases between. The CDR3 here is CASSRLLIDYEQYF. The CDR3 region has the DNA TGTGCCAGCAGTAGACTATTAATCGACTACGAGCAGTACTTC.

The CDR3 region is CASTKPGRTVIDEQFF. In DNA form, the CDR3 reads TGTGCCAGCACCAAACCAGGAAGGACAGTAATCGATGAGCAGTTCTTC. The chain couples TRBV6-6 to TRBJ2-1; the D gene is possibly TRBD1 (6 bases). Germline V gene data show CDR1 as MNHNY and CDR2 as SVGAGI (reference sequence). V was cut by 7 bases and J by 8 bases, with 24 bases left in between. The CDR3 sequence is 16 residues long.

J is TRBJ1-3 and V is TRBV6-5, with 7 bases that match TRBD1. Germline-derived CDR1 and CDR2 are MNHEY and SVGAGI. The V gene end was trimmed by 6 bases and the J gene end by 5 bases; junction bases not matched to a gene: 10. The CDR3 is 15 amino acids. CDR3 sequence reads: CASSDRTGFRNTIYF. The CDR3 DNA follows: TGTGCCAGCAGCGACCGGACAGGATTTAGAAACACCATATATTTT.

CDR3 region: CASSLAEGMNTEAFF. The CDR3 DNA reads TGTGCCAGCAGCTTAGCAGAGGGTATGAACACTGAAGCTTTCTTT. The rearrangement joins TRBV11-2 to TRBJ1-1; no clear D gene. CDR1 is SGHAT, CDR2 FQNNGV, per germline. CDR3 size: 15 residues. Trimming shortened V by 1 base and J by 0 bases, and 9 bases separated the two germline ends.

This chain uses TRBV6-1 with TRBJ2-1; 10 bases align to TRBD2. This CDR3 comprises 17 residues. Germline lookup yields CDR1 MNHNS and CDR2 SASEGT. V trimming: 0 bases; J trimming: 4 bases; junction bases outside the gene matches: 6. The CDR3 loop is CASSEAPASGSYNEQFF. CDR3 bases: TGTGCCAGCAGTGAAGCCCCAGCTAGCGGGAGTTACAATGAGCAGTTCTTC.

This clone has just one count. This rearrangement joins TRBV7-6 to TRBJ2-7; tentatively, D is TRBD1 (6 bases). The V and J ends lost 1 base and 3 bases respectively, with 13 bases between them. The CDR3 has 15 amino acids. Germline CDR1 SGHVS, CDR2 FNYEAQ. The CDR3 here is CASSLGQFRGYEQYF. DNA for the CDR3: TGTGCCAGCAGCTTAGGGCAGTTCAGGGGCTACGAGCAGTACTTC.

This chain connects TRBV14 to TRBJ1-1; 8 bases map to TRBD1. The CDR3 is made up of 13 amino acids. The V gene's germline CDR1 is SGHDN and CDR2 FVKESK. With 6 bases clipped from V and 1 base from J, the junction kept 1 base outside the gene matches. The DNA for the CDR3 is TGTGCCAGCAGTACAGGGGGGAACACTGAAGCTTTCTTT. Translated, it gives CASSTGGNTEAFF.

The rearrangement uses TRBV20-1 and TRBJ1-1; no clear D gene. The CDR3 runs 11 residues. V was pared by 1 base and J by 3 bases, with 3 bases between. Germline V lookup: CDR1 DFQATT, CDR2 SNEGSKA (reference sequence). The CDR3 spells CSARADTEAFF. The CDR3 DNA follows: TGCAGTGCTAGAGCGGACACTGAAGCTTTCTTT.

J is TRBJ2-7 and V is TRBV7-9; D perhaps matches TRBD2 (7 bases). V lost 11 bases to trimming and J lost 5 bases, with 16 bases between them. Germline CDR1 SEHNR, CDR2 FQNEAQ (reference sequence). The CDR3 sequence is 12 residues long. Here the CDR3 DNA reads TGTGCCGGGGGAGGGGGGTCCCACGAGCAGTACTTC. This encodes CAGGGGSHEQYF.

V is TRBV27 and J is TRBJ2-5; 7 bases map to TRBD1. Germline V gene lookup returns CDR1 MNHEY and CDR2 SMNVEV (reference sequence). The V segment lost 2 bases and the J segment 1 base; nucleotides outside the gene matches: 1. The CDR3 loop spans 14 amino acids. In DNA form, the CDR3 reads TGTGCCAGCAGTTTAAGGGACAGCCAAGAGACCCAGTACTTC. Its protein is CASSLRDSQETQYF.

This chain uses TRBV6-5 with TRBJ2-4, with TRBD1 matching over 10 bases. The CDR3 consists of 15 residues. Germline CDR1 and CDR2: MNHEY and SVGAGI. Trimming cost V 4 bases and J 8 bases; bases outside gene matches: 8. CDR3 residues: CASSFLGDRGHIQYF. CDR3 bases: TGTGCCAGCAGTTTCCTAGGGGACAGGGGACACATTCAGTACTTC.

The CDR3 loop is CASSFVLSSGGANTGELFF. CDR3 coding DNA: TGCGCCAGCAGCTTCGTTTTGTCGAGCGGGGGGGCGAACACCGGGGAGCTGTTTTTT. The V call is TRBV5-1, the J call TRBJ2-2, with 10 bases lining up with TRBD2. The V and J ends lost 2 bases and 0 bases, in that order; junction bases with no gene match: 10. This CDR3 is 19 amino acids long. Per germline, CDR1 SGHRS and CDR2 YFSETQ. The full variable domain, completed using reference TRBV5-1 and TRBJ2-2, is KAGVTQTPRYLIKTRGQQVTLSCSPISGHRSVSWYQQTPGQGLQFLFEYFSETQRNKGNFPGRFSGRQFSNSRSEMNVSTLELGDSALYLCASSFVLSSGGANTGELFFGEGSRLTVL.